Detailed here is one T cell receptor beta chain. The record originates from a study of T cell changes during pregnancy in multiple sclerosis. The method was immunoSEQ multiplex PCR; TCRdb's version includes in-frame clones alone and lacks a portion of them. The profile covers tens of thousands of clones, with around nine tenths appearing a single time and 2.2% taken by the ten largest. Sequenced material: peripheral blood, taken in the first trimester of pregnancy. The receptor was derived from a female donor in good health, enrolled as a control in a pregnancy study.

In DNA form, the CDR3 reads TGTGCCAGCAGACAGGGGGCGCGAGGCACTGAAGCTTTCTTT. Translating gives CASRQGARGTEAFF. V is TRBV28 and J is TRBJ1-1, with 9 bases that match TRBD1. CDR1 and CDR2 (germline): MDHEN, SYDVKM. The trim removed 6 bases at V and 4 bases at J, leaving 6 bases unmatched. The CDR3 contains 14 residues.